This TCR beta chain stems from a study of CD8+ T cells in alopecia areata. Study context: Those patients who were treated received oral tofacitinib, which was given at 5 to 10 mg twice daily for moderate-to-severe alopecia areata. Study-wide results and caveats: Compared with normal scalp, lesional scalp had higher clonality and more expanded CD8+ clones.

RNA extraction and reverse transcription yielded cDNA as sequencing template. This table comes from immunoSEQ multiplex PCR, and its TCRdb copy is limited to in-frame clones, with some not included. The table shows 200,000 or so clones, with 35% to 40% occurring only once. The treatment: oral pan-JAK inhibitor, 5-10 mg twice daily. As part of sample collection, lesional scalp punch biopsies and peripheral blood were taken from alopecia areata patients. J lost 7 bases, V lost 4 bases, and 5 bases had no gene match. The CDR3 spans 14 residues. Germline V gene data show CDR1 as SGHRS and CDR2 as YFSETQ. About this clone itself: As yet, its antigen is unknown.

The rearrangement joins TRBV5-1 to TRBJ2-4; 10 bases are shared with TRBD1. The sequencing used CD4+ T cells sorted from blood, collected at approximately week 31, from a patient treated with tofacitinib. The clonotype was recovered from a human donor with alopecia areata. CDR3 region: CASSAPGQGNIQYF. CDR3 DNA: TGCGCCAGCAGCGCACCGGGACAGGGGAACATTCAGTACTTC.